The clone carrying this TCR beta chain was counted ten times or more. The data belong to a study of T cells in Graves' hyperthyroidism and ophthalmopathy. Across the study: Staff took peripheral blood when the initial diagnosis was made, before any treatment began.

V shed 4 bases and J 4 bases; nucleotides not matched to a gene: 10. In germline, CDR1 is DFQATT, CDR2 SNEGSKA (reference sequence). The CDR3 covers 15 residues. Blood from later-ophthalmopathy patients was taken at first hyperthyroidism diagnosis. Regions amplified from RNA transcripts were the TCR beta CDR3 regions. Researchers ran a first-round RT-PCR on the TCR CDR3 using the HTBI primer set. Using its own MiXCR run on the multiplex PCR reads, TCRdb lists one record per CDR3 protein. The sample lists nearly 600,000 distinct CDR3 sequences; approximately 14% were seen once. The source is a woman in her twenties or thirties with Graves' hyperthyroidism that later progressed to Graves' ophthalmopathy. The chain employs TRBV20-1 and TRBJ2-5; 9 nucleotides match TRBD2. The sequenced material came from blood. The CDR3 is CSATSTTSGPETQYF. The DNA of the CDR3 is TGCAGTGCTACCAGTACGACTAGCGGCCCAGAGACCCAGTACTTC.